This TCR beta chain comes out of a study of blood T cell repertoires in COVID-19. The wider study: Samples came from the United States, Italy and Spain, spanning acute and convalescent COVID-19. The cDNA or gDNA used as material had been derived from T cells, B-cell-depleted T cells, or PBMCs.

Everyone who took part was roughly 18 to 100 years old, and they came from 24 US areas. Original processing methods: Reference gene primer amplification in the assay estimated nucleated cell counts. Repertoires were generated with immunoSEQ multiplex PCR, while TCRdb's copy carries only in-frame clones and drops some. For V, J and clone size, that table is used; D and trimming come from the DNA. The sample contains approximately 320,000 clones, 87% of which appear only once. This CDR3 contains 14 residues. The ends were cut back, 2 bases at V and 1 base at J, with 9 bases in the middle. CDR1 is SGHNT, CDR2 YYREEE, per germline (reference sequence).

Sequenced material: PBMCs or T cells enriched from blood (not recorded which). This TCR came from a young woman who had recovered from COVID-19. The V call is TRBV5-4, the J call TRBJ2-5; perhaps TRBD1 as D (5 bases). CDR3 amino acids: CASSFDRIQETQYF. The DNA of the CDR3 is TGTGCCAGCAGCTTTGACAGAATCCAAGAGACCCAGTACTTC.